This entry lists 17 T cell receptor beta chains sequenced from one sample in a study of T cell repertoires in cytomegalovirus infection. The antigens of these receptors remain unknown. TCRdb re-analysed the reads in MiXCR, keeping a single row per CDR3 protein. The sample carries approximately 910,000 distinct CDR3 sequences, 30% to 40% recorded once. Sequenced here: cultured CD8+ T cells from PBMCs, sampled from culture after CMV antigen stimulation. These receptor sequences come from a human donor in good health (CMV status not recorded). Some clones in this sample may be carry-over from other donors' samples.

V usage is TRBV19 and J usage is TRBJ2-5, with 8 bases lining up with TRBD1. Germline V gene sequence: CDR1 LNHDA, CDR2 SQIVND (reference sequence). Trimming cost V 7 bases and J 4 bases; bases outside gene matches: 5. This CDR3 contains 13 residues. CDR3 bases: TGTGCCAGTAATATCAGGGGGCGAGAGACCCAGTACTTC. Its translation is CASNIRGRETQYF.

The sample holds a few counts of this clonotype. This could be a read error, since a much larger clone is one nucleotide away. The rearrangement uses TRBV19 and TRBJ1-1; 9 bases match TRBD1. After removal of 1 base from V and 3 bases from J, the junction contained 0 bases not matched to a gene. The CDR3 is 14 residues long. CDR1 LNHDA and CDR2 SQIVND come from the germline V gene (reference sequence). DNA for the CDR3: TGTGCCAGTAGTATAGGACAGGGGGACACTGAAGCTTTCTTT. It is translated as CASSIGQGDTEAFF.

This clonotype came up a few times. The chain is built from TRBV12-3 or TRBV12-4 and TRBJ1-4; D call uncertain. There are 14 residues in the CDR3. Trimming removed 0 bases from V and 8 bases from J, with 10 bases in between. CDR3 in amino acids: CASSLAPAAEKLFF. The CDR3 coding sequence is TGTGCCAGCAGTTTAGCCCCGGCAGCAGAAAAACTGTTTTTT.

There are many counts of this clonotype. This chain links TRBV5-1 with TRBJ2-7, with D perhaps matching TRBD1 or TRBD2 (5 bases each). CDR1 and CDR2 (germline): SGHRS, YFSETQ. V was trimmed by 0 bases and J by 11 bases, leaving 15 bases between them. This CDR3 comprises 13 residues. CDR3: CASSLGEGRIKYF. The CDR3 DNA follows: TGCGCCAGCAGCTTGGGCGAGGGACGGATAAAGTACTTC.

This clonotype was picked up many times. V and J are TRBV12-3 or TRBV12-4 and TRBJ1-2, with 10 bases that match TRBD1. After removal of 2 bases from V and 2 bases from J, the junction contained 5 bases not matched to a gene. The CDR3 has 16 amino acids. CDR3 in amino acids: CASSLTGTGENYGYTF. CDR3 nucleotide sequence: TGTGCCAGCAGTTTAACCGGGACAGGGGAAAACTATGGCTACACCTTC.

Worth noting for this clonotype: Since the CDR3 does not end with the conserved phenylalanine or tryptophan, this likely comes from a read error. The chain uses TRBV7-2 and TRBJ2-7; 8 bases are a match to TRBD1. The V segment lost 5 bases and the J segment 4 bases; nucleotides outside the gene matches: 7. This CDR3 contains 14 residues. The germline CDR1 and CDR2 sequences are SGHTA and FQGNSA. Written as DNA, the CDR3 is TGTGCCAGCAGCCCTCGGACAGGGAAGTACGAGCAGTACCTC. Translated: CASSPRTGKYEQYL.

This clonotype has a count of ten or more. The chain employs TRBV7-9 and TRBJ2-1; the D is unclear. The CDR3 is 12 residues long. Trimming removed 2 bases at V and 7 bases at J, with 6 bases between. CDR1 SEHNR and CDR2 FQNEAQ come from the germline V gene (reference sequence). CDR3 protein: CASSLKGNEQFF. CDR3 in DNA: TGTGCCAGCAGCTTAAAAGGAAATGAGCAGTTCTTC.

This clonotype showed up just a few times. The V call is TRBV5-1, the J call TRBJ2-5; 8 bases map to TRBD2. Losses at the gene ends were 0 bases for V and 3 bases for J; bases not matched to a gene: 7. Germline CDR1 SGHRS, CDR2 YFSETQ. The length of the CDR3 is 16 residues. The CDR3 loop reads CASSLVGPGGKETQYF. The DNA of the CDR3 is TGCGCCAGCAGCTTGGTCGGACCGGGGGGGAAAGAGACCCAGTACTTC. Complete variable domain (other parts from reference TRBV5-1 and TRBJ2-5): KAGVTQTPRYLIKTRGQQVTLSCSPISGHRSVSWYQQTPGQGLQFLFEYFSETQRNKGNFPGRFSGRQFSNSRSEMNVSTLELGDSALYLCASSLVGPGGKETQYFGPGTRLLVL.

The chain links TRBV20-1 to TRBJ2-1; D is possibly TRBD2 (6 bases). The V gene lost 6 bases and the J gene lost 10 bases, with 19 bases spanning the gap. This CDR3 has 13 residues. CDR1 and CDR2 from the germline V gene are DFQATT and SNEGSKA (reference sequence). CDR3 bases: TGCAGTGCGCCGGGAGAAGGTCGGTGGGAGCAGTTCTTC. It encodes CSAPGEGRWEQFF.

The chain couples TRBV7-8 to TRBJ2-1; D is tentatively TRBD1 or TRBD2 (6 bases each). The CDR3 has 16 amino acids. In germline, CDR1 is SGHVS, CDR2 FQNEAQ. The V end lost 5 bases, the J end lost 6 bases, and 20 bases lay between the germline ends. The CDR3 region is CASSPYGGGPGNEQFF. CDR3 coding DNA: TGTGCCAGCAGCCCGTATGGAGGGGGGCCCGGCAATGAGCAGTTCTTC.

A few counts support this clonotype. CDR3 residues: CASSIAEGSGELFF. The DNA for the CDR3 is TGTGCCAGTAGTATAGCGGAAGGTTCCGGGGAGCTGTTTTTT. This chain uses TRBV19 with TRBJ2-2; no clear D. The V and J ends lost 1 base and 6 bases respectively, with 9 bases between them. The germline CDR1 and CDR2 sequences are LNHDA and SQIVND (reference sequence). CDR3 size: 14 residues. Full variable domain (rest looked up from reference TRBV19 and TRBJ2-2): DGGITQSPKYLFRKEGQNVTLSCEQNLNHDAMYWYRQDPGQGLRLIYYSQIVNDFQKGDIAEGYSVSREKKESFPLTVTSAQKNPTAFYLCASSIAEGSGELFFGEGSRLTVL.

The chain is built from TRBV29-1 and TRBJ1-2, with 7 bases matching TRBD1. This CDR3 has 12 amino acids. Per germline, CDR1 SQVTM and CDR2 ANQGSEA. The trim removed 4 bases at V and 4 bases at J, leaving 3 bases unmatched. This CDR3 is CSVVQGSYGYTF. The CDR3 bases are TGCAGCGTTGTACAGGGGTCCTATGGCTACACCTTC.

The CDR3 region is CASRDRPLEAFF. CDR3 nucleotide sequence: TGTGCCAGTAGGGACAGGCCCCTTGAAGCTTTCTTT. V usage is TRBV2 and J usage is TRBJ1-1; the match to TRBD1 covers 8 bases. CDR1 SNHLY and CDR2 FYNNEI come from the germline V gene. CDR3 size: 12 residues. V was pared by 9 bases and J by 7 bases, with 7 bases of the junction left unmatched.

This clonotype was recorded at least ten times. This chain uses TRBV7-9 with TRBJ2-7; no definite D call. Looked up from germline, CDR1 is SEHNR and CDR2 is FQNEAQ (reference sequence). Trimming removed 6 bases from V and 0 bases from J, with 12 bases in between. The CDR3 is 14 residues long. CDR3 DNA: TGTGCCAGCAGTCAGGACCTCAGCTCCTACGAGCAGTACGTC. This codes for CASSQDLSSYEQYV.

This clonotype was seen more than once but under ten times. This chain joins TRBV10-3 and TRBJ1-1; 7 nucleotides align to TRBD1. Germline loops: CDR1 ENHRY, CDR2 SYGVKD. There are 15 residues in the CDR3. Trimming cost V 2 bases and J 0 bases; bases outside gene matches: 3. The CDR3 bases are TGTGCCATCAGTGAGCCGACAGGGATGAACACTGAAGCTTTCTTT. Its translation: CAISEPTGMNTEAFF.

This chain uses TRBV6-6 with TRBJ1-1, with 7 nucleotides matching TRBD1. The CDR3 loop spans 13 amino acids. V lost 4 bases, J lost 5 bases, and 4 bases stayed unmatched. CDR1 and CDR2 from the germline V gene are MNHNY and SVGAGI (reference sequence). CDR3 nucleotides: TGTGCCAGCAGTTTCACAGGGGAGACTGAAGCTTTCTTT. Its protein is CASSFTGETEAFF.

In this sample, this clonotype turned up many times. The V gene is TRBV7-9, the J gene TRBJ2-5; 14 bases agree with TRBD2. The V gene end was trimmed by 5 bases and the J gene end by 3 bases; junction bases not matched to a gene: 5. CDR3 length equals 16 residues. The germline CDR1 and CDR2 sequences are SEHNR and FQNEAQ (reference sequence). The CDR3 region is CASSDRLAGGKETQYF. The CDR3 nucleotides read TGTGCCAGCAGCGACCGACTAGCGGGGGGGAAAGAGACCCAGTACTTC.